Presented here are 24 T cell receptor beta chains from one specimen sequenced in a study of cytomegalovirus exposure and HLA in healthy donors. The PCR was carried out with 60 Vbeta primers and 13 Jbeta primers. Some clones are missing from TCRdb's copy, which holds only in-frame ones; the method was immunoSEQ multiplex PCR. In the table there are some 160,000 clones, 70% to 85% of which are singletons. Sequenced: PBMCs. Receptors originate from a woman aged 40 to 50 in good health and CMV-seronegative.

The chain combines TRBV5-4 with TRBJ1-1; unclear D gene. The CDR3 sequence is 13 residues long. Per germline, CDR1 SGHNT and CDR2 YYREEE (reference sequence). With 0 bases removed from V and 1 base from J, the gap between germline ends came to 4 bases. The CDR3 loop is CASSLGANTEAFF. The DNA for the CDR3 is TGTGCCAGCAGCTTGGGGGCGAACACTGAAGCTTTCTTT.

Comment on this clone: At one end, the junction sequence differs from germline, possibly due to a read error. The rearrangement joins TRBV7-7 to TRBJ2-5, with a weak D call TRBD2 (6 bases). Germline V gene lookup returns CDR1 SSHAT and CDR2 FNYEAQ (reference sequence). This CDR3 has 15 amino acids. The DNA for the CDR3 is TGTGCTAGCAGCTTAGCCGGGACTGATGGGGAGACCCAGTACTTC. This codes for CASSLAGTDGETQYF. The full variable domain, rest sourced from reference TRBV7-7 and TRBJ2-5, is GAGVSQSPRYKVTKRGQDVTLRCDPISSHATLYWYQQALGQGPEFLTYFNYEAQPDKSGLPSDRFSAERPEGSISTLTIQRTEQRDSAMYRCASSLAGTDGETQYFGPGTRLLVL.

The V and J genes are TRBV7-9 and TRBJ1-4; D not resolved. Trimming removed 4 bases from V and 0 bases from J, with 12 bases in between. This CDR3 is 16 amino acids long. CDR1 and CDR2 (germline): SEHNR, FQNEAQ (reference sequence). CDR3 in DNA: TGTGCCAGCAGCTCCTCGGACTTTCCAACTAATGAAAAACTGTTTTTT. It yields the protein CASSSSDFPTNEKLFF.

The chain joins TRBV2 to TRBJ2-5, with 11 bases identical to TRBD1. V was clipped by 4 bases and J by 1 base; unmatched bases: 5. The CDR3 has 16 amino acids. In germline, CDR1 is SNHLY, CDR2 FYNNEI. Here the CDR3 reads CASSVGQGAFQETQYF. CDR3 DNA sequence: TGTGCCAGCAGTGTTGGACAGGGGGCGTTCCAAGAGACCCAGTACTTC.

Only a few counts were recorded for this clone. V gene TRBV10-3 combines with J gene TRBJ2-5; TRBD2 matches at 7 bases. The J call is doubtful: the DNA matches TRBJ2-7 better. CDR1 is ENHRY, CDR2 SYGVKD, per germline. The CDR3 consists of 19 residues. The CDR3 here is CAINGGGKVGLRVTYEQYF. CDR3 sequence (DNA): TGTGCCATCAATGGGGGAGGGAAGGTCGGTTTGCGGGTAACCTACGAGCAGTACTTC.

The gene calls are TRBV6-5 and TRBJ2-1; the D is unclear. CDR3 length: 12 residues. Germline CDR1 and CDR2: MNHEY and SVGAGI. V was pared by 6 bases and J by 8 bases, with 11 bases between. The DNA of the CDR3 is TGTGCCAGCAGCCCCGGCGGATATGAGCAGTTCTTC. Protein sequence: CASSPGGYEQFF.

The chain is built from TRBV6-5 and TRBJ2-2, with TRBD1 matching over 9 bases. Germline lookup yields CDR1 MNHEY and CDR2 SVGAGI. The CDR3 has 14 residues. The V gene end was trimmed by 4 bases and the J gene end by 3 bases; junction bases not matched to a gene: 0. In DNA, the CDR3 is TGTGCCAGCAGTTGGGACAGGGACACCGGGGAGCTGTTTTTT. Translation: CASSWDRDTGELFF.

CDR3 in amino acids: CASSLEGDNEKLFF. In DNA form, the CDR3 reads TGTGCCAGCAGCTTGGAAGGGGATAATGAAAAACTGTTTTTT. This chain joins TRBV5-6 and TRBJ1-4; a weak D match, TRBD1 (5 bases). The CDR3 runs to 14 residues. V gave up 0 bases and J gave up 4 bases, with 7 bases separating them. The germline V gene encodes CDR1 SGHDT and CDR2 YYEEEE.

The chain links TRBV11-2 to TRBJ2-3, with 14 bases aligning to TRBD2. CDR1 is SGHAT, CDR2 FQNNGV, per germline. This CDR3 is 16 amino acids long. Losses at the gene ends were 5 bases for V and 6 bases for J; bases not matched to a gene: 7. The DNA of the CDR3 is TGTGCCAGCAGCCCCGGGACTAGCGGGGGAAGGGATACGCAGTATTTT. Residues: CASSPGTSGGRDTQYF.

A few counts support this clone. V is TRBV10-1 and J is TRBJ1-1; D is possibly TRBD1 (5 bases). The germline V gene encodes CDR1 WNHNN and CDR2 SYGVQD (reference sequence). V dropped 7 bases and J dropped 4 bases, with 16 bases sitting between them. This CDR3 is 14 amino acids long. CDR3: CASILDTVATEAFF. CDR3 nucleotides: TGCGCCAGCATCTTGGACACGGTAGCCACTGAAGCTTTCTTT.

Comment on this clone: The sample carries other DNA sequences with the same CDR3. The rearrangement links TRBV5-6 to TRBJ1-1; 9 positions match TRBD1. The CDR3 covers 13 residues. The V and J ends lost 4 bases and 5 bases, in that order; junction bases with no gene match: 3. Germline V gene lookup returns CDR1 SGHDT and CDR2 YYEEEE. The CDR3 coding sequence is TGTGCCAGCAGCCTGACAGGGGGTACTGAAGCTTTCTTT. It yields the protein CASSLTGGTEAFF.

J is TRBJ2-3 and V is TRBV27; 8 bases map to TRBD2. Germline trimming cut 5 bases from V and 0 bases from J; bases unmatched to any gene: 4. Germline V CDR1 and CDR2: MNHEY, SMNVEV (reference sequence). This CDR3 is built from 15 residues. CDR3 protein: CASSLTSASTDTQYF. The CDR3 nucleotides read TGTGCCAGCAGTCTGACTAGCGCAAGCACAGATACGCAGTATTTT.

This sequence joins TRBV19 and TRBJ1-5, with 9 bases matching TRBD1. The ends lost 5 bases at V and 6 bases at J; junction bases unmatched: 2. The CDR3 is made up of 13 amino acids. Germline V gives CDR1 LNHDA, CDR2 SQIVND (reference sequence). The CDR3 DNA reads TGTGCCAGTAGTGTACAGGGGGCTCAGCCCCAGCATTTT. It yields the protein CASSVQGAQPQHF.

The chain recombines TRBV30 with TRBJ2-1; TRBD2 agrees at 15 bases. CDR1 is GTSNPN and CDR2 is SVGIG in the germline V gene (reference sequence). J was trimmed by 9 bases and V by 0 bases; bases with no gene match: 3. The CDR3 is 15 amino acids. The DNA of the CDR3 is TGTGCCTGGAGTGTACGGACTAGCGGGAGGGCTGAGCAGTTCTTC. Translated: CAWSVRTSGRAEQFF.

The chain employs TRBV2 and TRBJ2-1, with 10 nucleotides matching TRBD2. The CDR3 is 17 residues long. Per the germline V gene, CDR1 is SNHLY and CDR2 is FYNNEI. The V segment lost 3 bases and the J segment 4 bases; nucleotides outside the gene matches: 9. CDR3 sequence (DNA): TGTGCCAGCAGTGAGCCCTTACTAGCGGGGCTATACAATGAGCAGTTCTTC. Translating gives CASSEPLLAGLYNEQFF.

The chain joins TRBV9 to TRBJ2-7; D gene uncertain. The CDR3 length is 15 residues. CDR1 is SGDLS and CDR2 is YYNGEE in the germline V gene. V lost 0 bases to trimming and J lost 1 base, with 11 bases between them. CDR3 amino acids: CASSVAPGSSYEQYF. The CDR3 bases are TGTGCCAGCAGCGTAGCTCCGGGTTCTTCCTACGAGCAGTACTTC.

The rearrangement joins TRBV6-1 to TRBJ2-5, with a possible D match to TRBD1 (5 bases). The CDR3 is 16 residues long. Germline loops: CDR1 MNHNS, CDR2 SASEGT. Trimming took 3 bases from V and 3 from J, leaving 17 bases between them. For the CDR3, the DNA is TGTGCCAGCAGTGAGTGGGCAGGGTTTGGGGAAGAGACCCAGTACTTC. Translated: CASSEWAGFGEETQYF.

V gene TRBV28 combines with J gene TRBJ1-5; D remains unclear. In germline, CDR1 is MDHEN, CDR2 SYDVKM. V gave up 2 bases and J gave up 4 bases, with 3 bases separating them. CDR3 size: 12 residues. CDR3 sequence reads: CASSLQNQPQHF. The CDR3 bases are TGTGCCAGCAGTTTACAGAATCAGCCCCAGCATTTT.

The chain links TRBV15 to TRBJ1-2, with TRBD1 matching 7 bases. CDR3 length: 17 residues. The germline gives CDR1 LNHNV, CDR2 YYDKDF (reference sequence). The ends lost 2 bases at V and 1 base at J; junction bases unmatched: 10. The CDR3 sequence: CATSRSIYRDSNYGYTF. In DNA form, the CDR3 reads TGTGCCACCAGCAGATCGATATACCGGGACAGTAACTATGGCTACACCTTC.

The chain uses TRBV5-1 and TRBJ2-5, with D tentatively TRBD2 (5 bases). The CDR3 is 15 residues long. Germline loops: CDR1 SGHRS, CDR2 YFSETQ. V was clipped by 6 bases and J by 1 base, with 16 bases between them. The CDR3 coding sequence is TGCGCCAGCAACAAGGCGGGTACTCGCCAAGAGACCCAGTACTTC. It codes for CASNKAGTRQETQYF.

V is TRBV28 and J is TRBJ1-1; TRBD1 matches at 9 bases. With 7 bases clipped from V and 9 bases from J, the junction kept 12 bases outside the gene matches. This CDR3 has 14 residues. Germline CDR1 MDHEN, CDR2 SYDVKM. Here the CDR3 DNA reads TGTGCCAGCACGAATCCCGGGACAGGGTTAAAAGCTTTCTTT. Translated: CASTNPGTGLKAFF. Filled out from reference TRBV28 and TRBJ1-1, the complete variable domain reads DVKVTQSSRYLVKRTGEKVFLECVQDMDHENMFWYRQDPGLGLRLIYFSYDVKMKEKGDIPEGYSVSREKKERFSLILESASTNQTSMYLCASTNPGTGLKAFFGQGTRLTVV.

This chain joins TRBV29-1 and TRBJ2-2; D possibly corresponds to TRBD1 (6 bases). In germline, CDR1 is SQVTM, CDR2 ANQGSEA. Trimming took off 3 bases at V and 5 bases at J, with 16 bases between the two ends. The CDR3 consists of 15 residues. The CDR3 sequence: CSVEPRGAKTGELFF. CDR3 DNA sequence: TGCAGCGTTGAGCCCAGGGGAGCTAAAACCGGGGAGCTGTTTTTT.

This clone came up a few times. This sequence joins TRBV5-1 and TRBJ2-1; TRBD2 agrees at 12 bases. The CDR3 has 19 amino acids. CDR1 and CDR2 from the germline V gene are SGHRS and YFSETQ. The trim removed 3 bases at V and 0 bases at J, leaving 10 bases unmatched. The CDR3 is CASSYTLAGGLASYNEQFF. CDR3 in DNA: TGCGCCAGCAGCTACACCCTAGCGGGGGGGTTGGCCTCCTACAATGAGCAGTTCTTC.

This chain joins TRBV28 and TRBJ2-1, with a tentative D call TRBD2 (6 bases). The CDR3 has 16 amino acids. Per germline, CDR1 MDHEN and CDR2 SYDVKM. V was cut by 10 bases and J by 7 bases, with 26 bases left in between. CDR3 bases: TGTGCCACCTATGTCCTTCGAGGCGGGACCGTGAATGAGCAGTTCTTC. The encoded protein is CATYVLRGGTVNEQFF.